This T cell receptor beta chain is drawn from a study of T-cell reconstitution after alpha-beta-depleted transplantation in children. Study outcomes and limitations: Most T-cell counts and diversity one year after the transplant came from T cells that were newly produced.

Unique molecular identifiers featured in how the TCRbeta library was prepared. One entry per CDR3 protein results from TCRdb running MiXCR on the PCR reads. The sample records around 960,000 distinct CDR3 sequences, 25% to 30% being singletons. Looked up from germline, CDR1 is SGHRS and CDR2 is YFSETQ. The CDR3 length is 14 residues. Trimming removed 5 bases from V and 0 bases from J, with 10 bases in between. This clonotype was found a few times. The antigen is undetermined. The source was PBMCs, mostly from graft donor cells, collected 360 days after TCRalphabeta/CD19-depleted stem cell transplant. The V and J genes are TRBV5-1 and TRBJ2-3, with TRBD1 as a possible D gene (6 bases). The clonotype was recovered from a boy in the first two years of life who had a stem cell transplant for SCID, so the T cells may come from the graft donor. The CDR3 loop reads CASRPGQSTDTQYF. The CDR3, as DNA: TGCGCCAGCAGGCCTGGACAGAGCACAGATACGCAGTATTTT.